These 19 T cell receptor beta chains share one sample of origin, sequenced in a study of cytomegalovirus exposure and HLA in healthy donors. 13 Jbeta primers and 60 Vbeta primers were used for the PCR. Produced via immunoSEQ multiplex PCR; TCRdb's table is partial and in-frame only. The sample holds 130,000 or so clones, over 8% seen once. The sequencing input was PBMCs. The receptors here all came from a man aged 40-49 years in good health and CMV-seronegative.

The chain recombines TRBV7-2 with TRBJ2-7; possibly TRBD1 for D (6 bases). This CDR3 has 15 residues. Between the trimmed V and J ends, which lost 1 base and 6 bases, there was a span of 16 bases. Per germline, CDR1 SGHTA and CDR2 FQGNSA. The CDR3 here is CASSLDGQGQREQYF. In DNA form, the CDR3 reads TGTGCCAGCAGCTTAGATGGGCAGGGGCAGCGCGAGCAGTACTTC.

As regards this clone: The junction departs from germline at one end; a sequencing error may be responsible. The chain uses TRBV7-6 and TRBJ2-7; 7 positions match TRBD1. Looked up from germline, CDR1 is SGHVS and CDR2 is FNYEAQ. The CDR3 is made up of 14 amino acids. In nucleotides, the CDR3 is TGTGCCAGCAGTTTAGACAGGGTGGGTTACGAGCAGTACTTC. As protein: CASSLDRVGYEQYF.

This clone was found a few times. The gene calls are TRBV9 and TRBJ1-1; 9 positions agree with TRBD1. Germline assignment: CDR1 SGDLS and CDR2 YYNGEE. Trimming at V came to 3 bases and at J to 6 bases, leaving 9 bases not matched to a gene. The CDR3 runs to 15 residues. CDR3 sequence: CASSAPGQGDAEAFF. DNA of the CDR3: TGTGCCAGCAGCGCCCCGGGACAGGGAGACGCTGAAGCTTTCTTT.

This sequence joins TRBV5-6 and TRBJ1-6; TRBD1 matches at 8 bases. V was clipped by 4 bases and J by 10 bases; unmatched bases: 13. The germline V gene encodes CDR1 SGHDT and CDR2 YYEEEE. The CDR3 length is 16 residues. This CDR3 reads CASSTLGTGGRSPLHF. In nucleotides, the CDR3 is TGTGCCAGCAGCACCCTCGGAACAGGGGGGAGATCACCCCTCCACTTT. The complete variable domain, with remaining parts taken from reference TRBV5-6 and TRBJ1-6, reads DAGVTQSPTHLIKTRGQQVTLRCSPKSGHDTVSWYQQALGQGPQFIFQYYEEEERQRGNFPDRFSGHQFPNYSSELNVNALLLGDSALYLCASSTLGTGGRSPLHFGNGTRLTVT.

There are a few counts of this clone. The CDR3 DNA follows: TGTGCCAGCAGCGTGGACAGGAACACTGAAGCTTTCTTT. Its translation: CASSVDRNTEAFF. The chain links TRBV7-2 to TRBJ1-1; possible D gene TRBD1, 6 bases. CDR1 and CDR2 from the germline V gene are SGHTA and FQGNSA. The V end was cut by 5 bases, the J end by 1 base, with 8 bases between. The CDR3 consists of 13 residues.

V gene TRBV7-3 combines with J gene TRBJ1-1, with TRBD1 matching 8 bases. Germline values: CDR1 SGHTA, CDR2 FQGTGA. Unmatched junction bases numbered 4, after V lost 6 bases and J lost 4 bases. The CDR3 spans 13 residues. DNA for the CDR3: TGTGCCAGCAGATCTACAGGGGGCACTGAAGCTTTCTTT. It is translated as CASRSTGGTEAFF.

The gene calls are TRBV6-5 and TRBJ2-1; D perhaps matches TRBD1 (6 bases). Germline CDR1 reads MNHEY; CDR2 reads SVGAGI. V was shortened by 8 bases and J by 6 bases, with 14 bases between the two germline ends. This CDR3 region has 13 residues. The CDR3 is CASLGTHGNEQFF. As DNA, the CDR3 is TGTGCCAGCCTCGGGACACACGGCAATGAGCAGTTCTTC.

V usage is TRBV4-1 and J usage is TRBJ1-1; perhaps TRBD1 as D (5 bases). This CDR3 region has 12 residues. Germline V gene sequence: CDR1 MGHRA, CDR2 YSYEKL. V lost 1 base to trimming and J lost 6 bases, with 6 bases between them. The CDR3 DNA reads as TGCGCCAGCAGCCAAGTAGGGGCTGAAGCTTTCTTT. As protein: CASSQVGAEAFF.

This chain joins TRBV28 and TRBJ2-1; 9 bases fit TRBD1. The V and J ends lost 6 bases and 4 bases, in that order; junction bases with no gene match: 10. The CDR3 is 16 amino acids. Per germline, CDR1 MDHEN and CDR2 SYDVKM. CDR3 DNA sequence: TGTGCCAGCAGGTTACTCCGGGACAGGGCTTACAATGAGCAGTTCTTC. This gives the protein CASRLLRDRAYNEQFF.

V and J are TRBV6-1 and TRBJ1-1; D is perhaps TRBD1 (5 bases). CDR1 and CDR2 (germline): MNHNS, SASEGT. V was trimmed by 4 bases and J by 1 base, leaving 10 bases between them. CDR3 length: 14 amino acids. The DNA for the CDR3 is TGTGCCAGCAGTGTGGGGGGAGGGAACACTGAAGCTTTCTTT. Its translation is CASSVGGGNTEAFF.

This chain uses TRBV7-6 with TRBJ2-7; 7 bases align to TRBD1. The J segment lost 2 bases and the V segment lost 5 bases, leaving 3 bases of the junction unmatched. Germline CDR1 is SGHVS and CDR2 is FNYEAQ. The CDR3 is 13 amino acids. The CDR3: CASSKDRTYEQYF. CDR3 nucleotides: TGTGCCAGCAGCAAGGACAGGACCTACGAGCAGTACTTC.

This chain uses TRBV7-3 with TRBJ2-3; the match to TRBD2 covers 7 bases. CDR1 is SGHTA, CDR2 FQGTGA, per germline. The V gene end was trimmed by 4 bases and the J gene end by 0 bases; junction bases not matched to a gene: 7. The CDR3 is 16 amino acids. The CDR3 sequence: CASSSLASGSTDTQYF. As DNA, the CDR3 is TGTGCCAGCAGCTCCCTTGCTAGCGGTAGCACAGATACGCAGTATTTT.

This clone was recorded a few times. The chain couples TRBV5-4 to TRBJ1-6; D unresolved. Germline values: CDR1 SGHNT, CDR2 YYREEE (reference sequence). V lost 2 bases to trimming and J lost 5 bases, with 20 bases between them. This CDR3 is built from 18 residues. CDR3 sequence (DNA): TGTGCCAGCAGCTTTGATGGACTCCGGAGGACCAATAATTCACCCCTCCACTTT. This encodes CASSFDGLRRTNNSPLHF. The whole variable domain, filled in from reference TRBV5-4 and TRBJ1-6, reads ETGVTQSPTHLIKTRGQQVTLRCSSQSGHNTVSWYQQALGQGPQFIFQYYREEENGRGNFPPRFSGLQFPNYSSELNVNALELDDSALYLCASSFDGLRRTNNSPLHFGNGTRLTVT.

This clone was detected a few times. V is TRBV6-5 and J is TRBJ1-1; 9 nucleotides align to TRBD1. The J segment lost 9 bases and the V segment lost 5 bases, leaving 1 base of the junction unmatched. CDR3 length: 11 amino acids. CDR1 MNHEY and CDR2 SVGAGI come from the germline V gene. The CDR3 protein is CASSHRGQAFF. For the CDR3, the DNA is TGTGCCAGCAGTCACAGGGGGCAAGCTTTCTTT.

This clone has more than one count but fewer than ten. The chain employs TRBV5-4 and TRBJ2-7; D might be TRBD1 (5 bases). Germline loops: CDR1 SGHNT, CDR2 YYREEE (reference sequence). V lost 1 base to trimming and J lost 1 base, with 6 bases between them. The CDR3 runs to 13 residues. In nucleotides, the CDR3 is TGTGCCAGCAGCTTGACAGGTTCCTACGAGCAGTACTTC. Encoded protein: CASSLTGSYEQYF.

This clone has more than one count but fewer than ten. V and J are TRBV18 and TRBJ1-2; TRBD1 agrees at 7 bases. V shed 3 bases and J 8 bases; nucleotides not matched to a gene: 9. Per germline, CDR1 KGHSH and CDR2 LQKENI. The CDR3 has 14 amino acids. The CDR3 DNA is TGTGCCAGCTCACCGGCCAGGGACAGAGGGGGCTACACCTTC. Translation gives CASSPARDRGGYTF.

About this clone: A junction end diverges from the germline sequence, so it may reflect a read error. V is TRBV6-5 and J is TRBJ2-5; 7 bases agree with TRBD2. The CDR3 runs to 13 residues. Germline V gene lookup returns CDR1 MNHEY and CDR2 SVGAGI. The CDR3 is CGSSYGGGETQYF. The CDR3 DNA is TGTGGCAGCAGTTACGGGGGAGGGGAGACCCAGTACTTC.

This rearrangement joins TRBV6-1 to TRBJ1-2, with 9 bases aligning to TRBD1. Trimming took 6 bases from V and 4 from J; bases not matched to a gene: 6. Germline loops: CDR1 MNHNS, CDR2 SASEGT. The CDR3 has 14 residues. The CDR3 DNA reads TGTGCCAGCAGCGCACAGGGGGCCATCTATGGCTACACCTTC. It codes for CASSAQGAIYGYTF.

The V gene is TRBV2, the J gene TRBJ2-5; tentatively, D is TRBD1 or TRBD2 (5 bases each). The J call may not be correct, given that the DNA end is closer to TRBJ2-7. Germline lookup yields CDR1 SNHLY and CDR2 FYNNEI. CDR3 size: 13 residues. CDR3 sequence reads: CASSEFGGGEQYF. The DNA for the CDR3 is TGTGCCAGCAGTGAGTTCGGTGGGGGCGAGCAGTACTTC.